The present TCR beta chain was sequenced within a study of cytomegalovirus exposure and HLA in healthy donors. Points from the study as a whole: Later on, an analysis tied 15,000 to 20,000 TCR beta sequences to HLA alleles at 0.05 false discovery rate. HLA-A and HLA-B allele assignments for most subjects were reportedly predicted accurately using TCR beta sequences.

Vbeta (60) and Jbeta (13) primers were used in the PCR. The protocol was immunoSEQ multiplex PCR, while the TCRdb copy is restricted to in-frame clones and leaves out a portion. The sample yields 100,000 to 150,000 clones, approximately 75% seen once. The CDR3 length is 14 residues. Germline loops: CDR1 MNHNS, CDR2 SASEGT. V dropped 8 bases and J dropped 0 bases, with 13 bases sitting between them. With regard to this clone: Its antigen remains unidentified.

The receptor was isolated from a middle-aged woman in good health and CMV-seropositive. The specimen sequenced was PBMCs. The V and J genes are TRBV6-1 and TRBJ1-1; the D is unclear. CDR3 bases: TGTGCCAGCTTGTCGATATCAGTGAACACTGAAGCTTTCTTT. Encoded protein: CASLSISVNTEAFF.